The 24 T cell receptor beta chains given below trace back to one sample, sequenced in a study of T cell responses to AZD1222 COVID-19 vaccine. Profiling relied on immunoSEQ multiplex PCR, and the TCRdb table lists in-frame clones only, not all of them. The sample lists some 170,000 clones, 90% to 95% occurring once. The sequencing used peripheral blood, collected on day 0 of AZD1222 vaccination. Receptors originate from an adult in good health.

This chain connects TRBV5-4 to TRBJ2-3; no definite D call. The V end was cut by 0 bases, the J end by 0 bases, with 5 bases between. This CDR3 region has 14 residues. Germline lookup yields CDR1 SGHNT and CDR2 YYREEE (reference sequence). Written as DNA, the CDR3 is TGTGCCAGCAGCTTGGACGTGAGCACAGATACGCAGTATTTT. Residues: CASSLDVSTDTQYF.

The rearrangement joins TRBV19 to TRBJ1-5, with 8 bases lining up with TRBD1. J gave up 7 bases and V 6 bases, and 5 bases lay outside the gene matches. The CDR3 contains 13 residues. The germline V gene has CDR1 LNHDA and CDR2 SQIVND (reference sequence). The CDR3 reads CASSLYRGQPQHF. The CDR3 nucleotides read TGTGCCAGTAGCCTTTACAGGGGGCAGCCCCAGCATTTT.

The rearrangement uses TRBV7-9 and TRBJ1-1, with D perhaps matching TRBD1 (5 bases). V lost 5 bases, J lost 8 bases, and 12 bases lay in between. Germline CDR1 and CDR2: SEHNR and FQNEAQ (reference sequence). CDR3 length: 12 residues. CDR3 amino acids: CASSPGGVEAFF. The CDR3 DNA sequence: TGTGCCAGCAGCCCAGGAGGGGTAGAAGCTTTCTTT.

The J gene is TRBJ1-4, the V gene TRBV4-2; 10 bases are a match to TRBD1. The CDR3 is 16 amino acids. V lost 3 bases, J lost 8 bases, and 9 bases stayed unmatched. CDR1 is LGHNA and CDR2 is YNFKEQ in the germline V gene. The CDR3 spells CASSQNPRQGAEKLFF. CDR3 nucleotide sequence: TGTGCCAGCAGCCAGAATCCGCGACAGGGGGCCGAAAAACTGTTTTTT.

The chain carries TRBV5-1 and TRBJ1-1, with TRBD1 matching over 7 bases. With V trimmed by 4 bases and J by 4 bases, 7 bases remained unmatched. Germline CDR1 and CDR2: SGHRS and YFSETQ. This CDR3 has 14 amino acids. The CDR3 DNA follows: TGCGCCAGCAGCCAGACAGGGTTCGGCACTGAAGCTTTCTTT. Protein sequence: CASSQTGFGTEAFF.

This clone was counted once. V and J are TRBV3-1 (or the pseudogene TRBV3-2) and TRBJ2-3; D remains ambiguous. In germline, CDR1 is LGHDT, CDR2 YNNKEL (reference sequence). This CDR3 region has 14 residues. V was pared by 1 base and J by 0 bases, with 5 bases between. CDR3 nucleotides: TGTGCCAGCAGCCAAGTCCAGAGCACAGATACGCAGTATTTT. This translates into CASSQVQSTDTQYF.

This chain joins TRBV13 and TRBJ1-1; D ambiguous. Trimming took 2 bases from V and 3 from J, leaving 7 bases between them. The CDR3 contains 13 residues. From germline, CDR1 is PRHDT and CDR2 FYEKMQ (reference sequence). Written as DNA, the CDR3 is TGTGCCAGCAGCTTACGGGTTTACACTGAAGCTTTCTTT. Translated, it gives CASSLRVYTEAFF.

This clone was detected a few times. J is TRBJ2-7 and V is TRBV6-6, with D possibly being TRBD1 or TRBD2 (5 bases each). Germline V gives CDR1 MNHNY, CDR2 SVGAGI (reference sequence). V lost 8 bases to trimming and J lost 1 base, with 18 bases between them. The CDR3 totals 15 residues. CDR3 sequence reads: CASQMGGGLSYEQYF. For the CDR3, the DNA is TGTGCCAGCCAAATGGGTGGGGGATTATCCTACGAGCAGTACTTC.

The chain links TRBV18 to TRBJ1-1; D is possibly TRBD1 (5 bases). The germline gives CDR1 KGHSH, CDR2 LQKENI. The CDR3 is 15 residues long. The germline V and J ends were trimmed by 1 base and 4 bases, with 13 bases remaining between them. The CDR3 loop is CASSPQGTGPTEAFF. CDR3 nucleotide sequence: TGTGCCAGCTCACCACAGGGGACCGGTCCCACTGAAGCTTTCTTT. Full variable domain (outside the CDR3, taken from reference TRBV18 and TRBJ1-1): NAGVMQNPRHLVRRRGQEARLRCSPMKGHSHVYWYRQLPEEGLKFMVYLQKENIIDESGMPKERFSAEFPKEGPSILRIQQVVRGDSAAYFCASSPQGTGPTEAFFGQGTRLTVV.

The chain carries TRBV19 and TRBJ1-5; D remains ambiguous. The ends were cut back, 5 bases at V and 1 base at J, with 12 bases in the middle. CDR1 and CDR2 (germline): LNHDA, SQIVND (reference sequence). This CDR3 has 15 residues. The CDR3 DNA is TGTGCCAGTAGTTATACCGCAACGAGCAATCAGCCCCAGCATTTT. Its translation is CASSYTATSNQPQHF.

The chain recombines TRBV28 with TRBJ1-2; D may be TRBD1 (5 bases). Trimming stripped 3 bases from V and 5 bases from J, with 7 bases between. Germline loops: CDR1 MDHEN, CDR2 SYDVKM. The CDR3 totals 12 residues. CDR3 DNA: TGTGCCAGCAGTTTGGAGGGGTATGGCTACACCTTC. Translating it yields CASSLEGYGYTF.

In this sample, this clone turned up once. Here the CDR3 DNA reads TGTGCCAGCAGTCCAATCCTCCGACAGGGTGGGGTTAGTCAGCCCCAGCATTTT. Its protein product is CASSPILRQGGVSQPQHF. The chain uses TRBV6-2 or TRBV6-3 and TRBJ1-5; TRBD1 matches 7 bases. V lost 5 bases to trimming and J lost 6 bases; unmatched junction nucleotides: 19. The CDR3 has 18 residues. CDR1 is MNHEY, CDR2 SVGEGT, per germline.

This rearrangement joins TRBV5-1 to TRBJ2-1; 7 bases fit TRBD2. The CDR3 length is 16 residues. Losses at the gene ends were 0 bases for V and 7 bases for J; bases not matched to a gene: 10. CDR1 is SGHRS, CDR2 YFSETQ, per germline. CDR3 DNA: TGCGCCAGCAGCTTGGCCACAGTAGCGGGCTTAAATGAGCAGTTCTTC. Translation gives CASSLATVAGLNEQFF. Full variable domain (remainder filled in from reference TRBV5-1 and TRBJ2-1): KAGVTQTPRYLIKTRGQQVTLSCSPISGHRSVSWYQQTPGQGLQFLFEYFSETQRNKGNFPGRFSGRQFSNSRSEMNVSTLELGDSALYLCASSLATVAGLNEQFFGPGTRLTVL.

V is TRBV5-1 and J is TRBJ1-4, with 7 bases lining up with TRBD1. The CDR3 has 13 residues. Unmatched junction bases numbered 6, after V lost 5 bases and J lost 8 bases. Germline V lookup: CDR1 SGHRS, CDR2 YFSETQ. The CDR3 DNA reads TGCGCCAGCAGTTTTGGACAGGCCGAAAAACTGTTTTTT. Protein sequence: CASSFGQAEKLFF.

The sample holds one count of this clone. The V gene is TRBV5-5, the J gene TRBJ1-2, with a weak D call TRBD1 (6 bases). The germline gives CDR1 SGHKS, CDR2 YYEKEE (reference sequence). The CDR3 length is 12 residues. Trimming shortened V by 4 bases and J by 4 bases, and 8 bases separated the two germline ends. The CDR3 spells CASSMTGYGYTF. The CDR3 DNA is TGTGCCAGCAGCATGACAGGCTATGGCTACACCTTC.

V is TRBV19 and J is TRBJ1-5; no clear D. This CDR3 has 14 residues. The V gene lost 2 bases and the J gene lost 9 bases, with 14 bases spanning the gap. Germline V CDR1 and CDR2: LNHDA, SQIVND (reference sequence). CDR3 in DNA: TGTGCCAGTAGTATAAAACTGGGTCCTGCGCCCCAGCATTTT. Translation gives CASSIKLGPAPQHF.

This clone was counted once. The chain is built from TRBV7-9 and TRBJ2-7; D gene uncertain. CDR1 is SEHNR and CDR2 is FQNEAQ in the germline V gene (reference sequence). The CDR3 runs 14 residues. V gave up 4 bases and J gave up 3 bases, with 13 bases separating them. In DNA, the CDR3 is TGTGCCAGCAGCTCCGATGACACGATCTACGAGCAGTACTTC. It specifies CASSSDDTIYEQYF.

The chain recombines TRBV19 with TRBJ1-1; 8 bases agree with TRBD1. V lost 8 bases to trimming and J lost 4 bases; unmatched junction nucleotides: 9. The length of the CDR3 is 14 residues. Germline assignment: CDR1 LNHDA and CDR2 SQIVND (reference sequence). The CDR3 DNA is TGTGCCAGTGCGACAGGGGTTTTGGTCACTGAAGCTTTCTTT. Translated, it gives CASATGVLVTEAFF.

V and J are TRBV25-1 and TRBJ1-4; D perhaps matches TRBD1 (5 bases). Germline values: CDR1 MGHDK, CDR2 SYGVNS. CDR3 length: 11 residues. Trimming took 2 bases from V and 11 from J, leaving 6 bases between them. CDR3 in DNA: TGTGCCAGCAGTGAAGGGGGGAAACTGTTTTTT. It translates to CASSEGGKLFF.

The V call is TRBV6-5, the J call TRBJ2-3, with 8 bases that match TRBD2. Germline assignment: CDR1 MNHEY and CDR2 SVGAGI. The V gene end was trimmed by 7 bases and the J gene end by 1 base; junction bases not matched to a gene: 4. This CDR3 spans 14 amino acids. Written as DNA, the CDR3 is TGTGCCAGCACCTACGGGGGGGGCACAGATACGCAGTATTTT. The encoded protein is CASTYGGGTDTQYF.

The V gene is TRBV2, the J gene TRBJ1-5; 7 positions agree with TRBD1. The CDR3 spans 15 residues. V dropped 6 bases and J dropped 4; count of bases not matched to a gene: 9. Germline V gene lookup returns CDR1 SNHLY and CDR2 FYNNEI. The CDR3 region has the DNA TGTGCCAGCAGGGGCCAAGGGGGCGGGAATCAGCCCCAGCATTTT. Protein sequence: CASRGQGGGNQPQHF.

V is TRBV21-1 and J is TRBJ2-6; the listed D gene, TRBD1, was not tested against the DNA. TRBV21-1 is annotated as a pseudogene. The CDR3 contains 16 residues. The CDR3 sequence: CASSPRTGAGANVLTF. The CDR3, as DNA: TGTGCCAGCAGCCCCCGGACAGGGGCTGGGGCCAACGTCCTGACTTTC.

The V gene is TRBV5-4, the J gene TRBJ2-7; 7 bases are shared with TRBD1. J was trimmed by 4 bases and V by 2 bases; bases with no gene match: 3. The CDR3 extends over 13 amino acids. Germline CDR1 is SGHNT and CDR2 is YYREEE (reference sequence). Written as DNA, the CDR3 is TGTGCCAGCAGCTTCGGACAGGATTACGAGCAGTACTTC. Translating gives CASSFGQDYEQYF. Full variable domain (missing parts from reference TRBV5-4 and TRBJ2-7): ETGVTQSPTHLIKTRGQQVTLRCSSQSGHNTVSWYQQALGQGPQFIFQYYREEENGRGNFPPRFSGLQFPNYSSELNVNALELDDSALYLCASSFGQDYEQYFGPGTRLTVT.

V is TRBV7-9 and J is TRBJ1-2; D ambiguous. V lost 5 bases to trimming and J lost 4 bases, with 11 bases between them. This CDR3 contains 13 residues. The V gene's germline CDR1 is SEHNR and CDR2 FQNEAQ (reference sequence). CDR3 amino acids: CASSPGRVYGYTF. The CDR3, as DNA: TGTGCCAGCAGCCCCGGAAGAGTCTATGGCTACACCTTC.